This T cell receptor beta chain was obtained from a study of blood T cell repertoires in COVID-19. Study summary: The samples span acute and convalescent COVID-19 from the United States, Italy and Spain. The cDNA or gDNA used as material had been derived from T cells, B-cell-depleted T cells, or PBMCs.

Of note for this clone: Mismatch with germline at one junction end may stem from a read error.

TCRdb's copy holds only in-frame clones and misses some; the assay was immunoSEQ multiplex PCR. The table has 240,000 or so clones, roughly 88% seen once. This CDR3 has 13 residues. Germline CDR1 reads LGHDT; CDR2 reads YNNKEL (reference sequence). The rearrangement uses TRBV3-1 (or the pseudogene TRBV3-2) and TRBJ1-2; TRBD1 agrees at 9 bases. This clonotype was sampled from an elderly man with acute or convalescent COVID-19. Sequencing input: peripheral blood. The CDR3 region is CASSQTWGQGCTF. CDR3 in DNA: TGTGCCAGCAGCCAAACCTGGGGACAGGGCTGCACCTTC.